The next 30 T cell receptor beta chains were all read from a single sample in a study of T cell responses to AZD1222 COVID-19 vaccine. Profiling relied on immunoSEQ multiplex PCR, and the TCRdb table lists in-frame clones only, not all of them. Altogether 120,000 or so clones are present, 88% being singletons, with the ten largest covering 1.6%. The starting material was peripheral blood, obtained on day 0 of AZD1222 vaccination. These receptors were collected from an adult in good health.

The chain uses TRBV2 and TRBJ1-5; no reliable D call. Trimming left V 9 bases short and J 4 bases short, with 13 bases between. The CDR3 is 13 amino acids. The germline CDR1 and CDR2 sequences are SNHLY and FYNNEI. The CDR3 DNA is TGTGCCAGTGGGTGGGAAGGGAATCAGCCCCAGCATTTT. As protein: CASGWEGNQPQHF.

V usage is TRBV5-8 and J usage is TRBJ1-6; D ambiguous. Germline-derived CDR1 and CDR2 are SGHTS and YDEGEE. Trimming shortened V by 2 bases and J by 14 bases, and 8 bases separated the two germline ends. This CDR3 comprises 11 residues. In DNA, the CDR3 is TGTGCCAGCAGCTTAGTGATGGCCCTCCACTTT. Amino acid sequence: CASSLVMALHF.

The chain employs TRBV2 and TRBJ1-2, with TRBD1 identical over 8 bases. J lost 7 bases, V lost 11 bases, and 12 bases had no gene match. This CDR3 is 13 amino acids long. Germline V CDR1 and CDR2: SNHLY, FYNNEI. The CDR3, as DNA: TGTGCCCGCAACTCTCAGGGGGCTGGTGGCTACACCTTC. It translates to CARNSQGAGGYTF.

The V gene is TRBV5-4, the J gene TRBJ2-5; 8 bases align to TRBD2. CDR1 and CDR2 from the germline V gene are SGHNT and YYREEE (reference sequence). There are 15 residues in the CDR3. With 2 bases clipped from V and 4 bases from J, the junction kept 7 bases outside the gene matches. The CDR3 bases are TGTGCCAGCAGCTTCCTTAGCGGGACCCCAGAGACCCAGTACTTC. Translation: CASSFLSGTPETQYF.

A single count supports this clone. V gene TRBV30 combines with J gene TRBJ1-5; 9 bases match TRBD1. Germline CDR1 and CDR2: GTSNPN and SVGIG (reference sequence). CDR3 size: 14 residues. With V trimmed by 3 bases and J by 4 bases, 4 bases remained unmatched. Here the CDR3 reads CAWRGQGWNQPQHF. DNA for the CDR3: TGTGCCTGGAGGGGACAGGGCTGGAATCAGCCCCAGCATTTT.

The chain is built from TRBV30 and TRBJ1-5, with a possible D match to TRBD1 (6 bases). The CDR3 totals 15 residues. V was trimmed by 3 bases and J by 0 bases, leaving 12 bases between them. The germline V gene encodes CDR1 GTSNPN and CDR2 SVGIG (reference sequence). Here the CDR3 reads CAWRMGGLSNQPQHF. The CDR3 DNA reads TGTGCCTGGAGAATGGGGGGCCTTAGCAATCAGCCCCAGCATTTT. Supplemented by reference TRBV30 and TRBJ1-5, the full variable domain reads SQTIHQWPATLVQPVGSPLSLECTVEGTSNPNLYWYRQAAGRGLQLLFYSVGIGQISSEVPQNLSASRPQDRQFILSSKKLLLSDSGFYLCAWRMGGLSNQPQHFGDGTRLSIL.

The chain joins TRBV6-6 to TRBJ1-3; D is unresolved. CDR1 and CDR2 (germline): MNHNY, SVGAGI (reference sequence). This CDR3 region has 14 residues. V was cut by 3 bases and J by 1 base, with 7 bases left in between. DNA for the CDR3: TGTGCCAGCAGTTATTTAGAATCTGGAAACACCATATATTTT. It translates to CASSYLESGNTIYF.

This clone came up once. V gene TRBV5-4 combines with J gene TRBJ2-3, with TRBD2 matching over 12 bases. The CDR3 spans 14 residues. J was trimmed by 0 bases and V by 7 bases; bases with no gene match: 0. Germline loops: CDR1 SGHNT, CDR2 YYREEE (reference sequence). The CDR3 nucleotides read TGTGCCAGCGGGACTAGCGGGAGCACAGATACGCAGTATTTT. Its protein product is CASGTSGSTDTQYF.

Concerning this clone itself: Different DNA sequences within this sample yield the same CDR3. This chain joins TRBV5-1 and TRBJ2-1; TRBD2 aligns across 13 bases. V lost 2 bases, J lost 7 bases, and 3 bases stayed unmatched. CDR1 and CDR2 from the germline V gene are SGHRS and YFSETQ. CDR3 length: 15 residues. In DNA form, the CDR3 reads TGCGCCAGCAGCTTACTAGCGGGGGGGCGGAATGAGCAGTTCTTC. Residues: CASSLLAGGRNEQFF. Variable domain in full (rest from reference TRBV5-1 and TRBJ2-1): KAGVTQTPRYLIKTRGQQVTLSCSPISGHRSVSWYQQTPGQGLQFLFEYFSETQRNKGNFPGRFSGRQFSNSRSEMNVSTLELGDSALYLCASSLLAGGRNEQFFGPGTRLTVL.

V is TRBV27 and J is TRBJ2-7; 10 bases line up with TRBD1. The CDR3 consists of 16 residues. In germline, CDR1 is MNHEY, CDR2 SMNVEV (reference sequence). V lost 0 bases and J lost 1; bases outside the gene matches: 3. For the CDR3, the DNA is TGTGCCAGCAGTTTATCAGGACAGGGGGGGTCCTACGAGCAGTACTTC. Its translation is CASSLSGQGGSYEQYF.

Note on this clone: Germline and junction disagree at one end, which may indicate a read error. V is TRBV9 and J is TRBJ1-1, with D possibly being TRBD1 (5 bases). In germline, CDR1 is SGDLS, CDR2 YYNGEE. This CDR3 spans 19 amino acids. The CDR3 loop reads CASSVPDGTADWMGLWALF. For the CDR3, the DNA is TGTGCCAGCAGCGTGCCCGATGGGACCGCCGATTGGATGGGACTCTGGGCCCTCTTT. Full variable domain (missing parts from reference TRBV9 and TRBJ1-1): DSGVTQTPKHLITATGQRVTLRCSPRSGDLSVYWYQQSLDQGLQFLIQYYNGEERAKGNILERFSAQQFPDLHSELNLSSLELGDSALYFCASSVPDGTADWMGLWALFGQGTRLTVV.

V usage is TRBV4-1 and J usage is TRBJ2-1; 9 bases match TRBD2. The CDR3 extends over 16 amino acids. Germline assignment: CDR1 MGHRA and CDR2 YSYEKL. V was pared by 0 bases and J by 12 bases, with 12 bases of the junction left unmatched. CDR3 bases: TGCGCCAGCAGCCAAGATTCGGGGACTAGCCGCAGGGGGCAGTTCTTC. Amino acid sequence: CASSQDSGTSRRGQFF.

The chain recombines TRBV29-1 with TRBJ1-4; D possibly corresponds to TRBD1 (5 bases). Germline V gives CDR1 SQVTM, CDR2 ANQGSEA. Trimming removed 7 bases at V and 10 bases at J, with 16 bases between. The CDR3 loop spans 12 amino acids. This CDR3 reads CSADEVGGKLFF. The CDR3 DNA sequence: TGCAGCGCCGACGAGGTGGGGGGAAAACTGTTTTTT.

The gene calls are TRBV6-6 and TRBJ2-1; D is perhaps TRBD1 (5 bases). The CDR3 has 12 amino acids. Looked up from germline, CDR1 is MNHNY and CDR2 is SVGAGI (reference sequence). The germline V and J ends were trimmed by 6 bases and 9 bases, with 12 bases remaining between them. DNA for the CDR3: TGTGCCAGCAGACATCAGGGTAGTGAGCAGTTCTTC. Encoded protein: CASRHQGSEQFF.

This clone appeared a few times. The V call is TRBV19, the J call TRBJ2-7; the D gene is possibly TRBD1 (6 bases). The V gene's germline CDR1 is LNHDA and CDR2 SQIVND (reference sequence). CDR3 length equals 15 residues. Trimming pared 4 bases from V and 2 bases from J, leaving 15 bases between. The CDR3 is CASSTRTAGPYEQYF. In nucleotides, the CDR3 is TGTGCCAGTAGTACCCGGACAGCTGGGCCCTACGAGCAGTACTTC.

This clone occurred once. The V gene is TRBV27, the J gene TRBJ2-5; TRBD1 agrees at 9 bases. V lost 3 bases, J lost 2 bases, and 4 bases stayed unmatched. CDR3 length: 15 amino acids. Germline V gives CDR1 MNHEY, CDR2 SMNVEV (reference sequence). CDR3 loop: CASSLGQGLQETQYF. In nucleotides, the CDR3 is TGTGCCAGCAGTTTGGGACAGGGCCTACAAGAGACCCAGTACTTC.

The chain links TRBV6-5 to TRBJ1-1; D is ambiguous. The CDR3 consists of 16 residues. Germline loops: CDR1 MNHEY, CDR2 SVGAGI. Trimming left V 2 bases short and J 5 bases short, with 18 bases between. CDR3 nucleotides: TGTGCCAGCAGTTACCGATCCCGGCGGTTAGGTACTGAAGCTTTCTTT. This translates into CASSYRSRRLGTEAFF.

The J gene is TRBJ1-3, the V gene TRBV18; D unresolved. CDR1 and CDR2 from the germline V gene are KGHSH and LQKENI. The CDR3 spans 15 residues. Between the trimmed V and J ends, which lost 6 bases and 3 bases, there was a span of 15 bases. CDR3 region: CASSRRGEGGNTIYF. CDR3 DNA: TGTGCCAGCTCTCGTCGGGGAGAGGGTGGAAACACCATATATTTT.

The rearrangement joins TRBV5-1 to TRBJ2-5; D might be TRBD1 or TRBD2, each matching 6 bases. CDR3 size: 15 residues. CDR1 is SGHRS and CDR2 is YFSETQ in the germline V gene. V shed 0 bases and J shed 4 bases, with 13 bases lying between them. As DNA, the CDR3 is TGCGCCAGCAGCTTGGACATTGGAGGGGGAGAGACCCAGTACTTC. Amino acid sequence: CASSLDIGGGETQYF. The full variable domain, rest sourced from reference TRBV5-1 and TRBJ2-5, is KAGVTQTPRYLIKTRGQQVTLSCSPISGHRSVSWYQQTPGQGLQFLFEYFSETQRNKGNFPGRFSGRQFSNSRSEMNVSTLELGDSALYLCASSLDIGGGETQYFGPGTRLLVL.

This sequence joins TRBV7-8 and TRBJ1-3; D is uncertain. Per germline, CDR1 SGHVS and CDR2 FQNEAQ. V was pared by 3 bases and J by 0 bases, with 6 bases between. This CDR3 has 14 residues. The CDR3 region has the DNA TGTGCCAGCAGCTTTACAGTCTCTGGAAACACCATATATTTT. Residues: CASSFTVSGNTIYF.

The rearrangement joins TRBV5-4 to TRBJ2-2; TRBD1 matches at 9 bases. From germline, CDR1 is SGHNT and CDR2 YYREEE (reference sequence). V lost 2 bases, J lost 3 bases, and 2 bases stayed unmatched. The CDR3 has 15 amino acids. CDR3 bases: TGTGCCAGCAGCTTAGGACAGGGGCACACCGGGGAGCTGTTTTTT. Its protein product is CASSLGQGHTGELFF.

This chain links TRBV7-2 with TRBJ1-4; D perhaps matches TRBD1 (5 bases). Trimming stripped 2 bases from V and 10 bases from J, with 17 bases between. CDR1 and CDR2 from the germline V gene are SGHTA and FQGNSA. The CDR3 consists of 15 residues. The CDR3 sequence: CASSLLGQVGGKLFF. Written as DNA, the CDR3 is TGTGCCAGCAGCTTATTGGGGCAGGTCGGAGGAAAACTGTTTTTT.

The chain recombines TRBV11-2 with TRBJ1-2, with D unresolved. Trimming took off 5 bases at V and 6 bases at J, with 13 bases between the two ends. This CDR3 is 13 amino acids long. Germline V gene sequence: CDR1 SGHAT, CDR2 FQNNGV. CDR3: CASSPLGDHGYTF. In DNA form, the CDR3 reads TGTGCCAGCAGCCCCCTCGGGGATCATGGCTACACCTTC. Using reference TRBV11-2 and TRBJ1-2 for the parts outside the CDR3, the full variable domain is EAGVAQSPRYKIIEKRQSVAFWCNPISGHATLYWYQQILGQGPKLLIQFQNNGVVDDSQLPKDRFSAERLKGVDSTLKIQPAKLEDSAVYLCASSPLGDHGYTFGSGTRLTVV.

The rearrangement joins TRBV29-1 to TRBJ2-1; 9 bases are shared with TRBD2. The germline CDR1 and CDR2 sequences are SQVTM and ANQGSEA. The CDR3 is 14 amino acids. V gave up 5 bases and J gave up 4 bases; unmatched junction bases: 6. The CDR3 DNA follows: TGCAGCGTTAGTCGTAGCGGGAGTTACAATGAGCAGTTCTTC. It encodes CSVSRSGSYNEQFF.

This chain joins TRBV13 and TRBJ1-1; D gene uncertain. Germline values: CDR1 PRHDT, CDR2 FYEKMQ (reference sequence). This CDR3 has 15 amino acids. Trimming removed 5 bases at V and 4 bases at J, with 17 bases between. DNA for the CDR3: TGTGCCAGCAGCACAAGCGAGTTCGGCGTCACTGAAGCTTTCTTT. This translates into CASSTSEFGVTEAFF. Full variable domain (outside the CDR3, taken from reference TRBV13 and TRBJ1-1): AAGVIQSPRHLIKEKRETATLKCYPIPRHDTVYWYQQGPGQDPQFLISFYEKMQSDKGSIPDRFSAQQFSDYHSELNMSSLELGDSALYFCASSTSEFGVTEAFFGQGTRLTVV.

J is TRBJ1-2 and V is TRBV9; D ambiguous. Trimming removed 3 bases from V and 1 base from J, with 13 bases in between. This CDR3 is 15 amino acids long. Germline assignment: CDR1 SGDLS and CDR2 YYNGEE. The CDR3 bases are TGTGCCAGCAGCGCCGGACCCGACGTTAACTATGGCTACACCTTC. It specifies CASSAGPDVNYGYTF.

The chain links TRBV27 to TRBJ1-4; TRBD1 might be the D (6 bases). V lost 7 bases to trimming and J lost 8 bases, with 20 bases between them. Germline CDR1 is MNHEY and CDR2 is SMNVEV (reference sequence). The CDR3 covers 15 residues. The CDR3 region has the DNA TGTGCCAGCACCCCCATAGGGGGTCTTGGCGAAAAACTGTTTTTT. Protein product: CASTPIGGLGEKLFF.

The rearrangement uses TRBV12-5 and TRBJ1-1; D is perhaps TRBD1 (5 bases). CDR1 is LGHNT and CDR2 is FRNRAP in the germline V gene. V dropped 2 bases and J dropped 2 bases, with 6 bases sitting between them. This CDR3 region has 13 residues. This CDR3 is CASGLQGNTEAFF. The CDR3, as DNA: TGTGCTAGTGGTTTGCAGGGAAACACTGAAGCTTTCTTT.

This clone was detected only once. The CDR3 loop is CASSSGSNTEAFF. The CDR3 region has the DNA TGTGCCAGCAGCTCCGGGTCGAACACTGAAGCTTTCTTT. The chain links TRBV7-2 to TRBJ1-1; D remains ambiguous. Trimming shortened V by 4 bases and J by 1 base, and 7 bases separated the two germline ends. CDR3 size: 13 residues. Looked up from germline, CDR1 is SGHTA and CDR2 is FQGNSA.

This chain joins TRBV5-6 and TRBJ1-1; tentatively, D is TRBD1 (5 bases). Germline V CDR1 and CDR2: SGHDT, YYEEEE. Trimming took 2 bases from V and 1 from J, leaving 9 bases between them. The CDR3 contains 14 residues. The CDR3 DNA sequence: TGTGCCAGCAGCTTAGGGACCGCGAACACTGAAGCTTTCTTT. It is translated as CASSLGTANTEAFF.